The 21 T cell receptor beta chains given below trace back to one sample, sequenced in a study of blood T cell repertoires in COVID-19. Clones were sequenced by immunoSEQ multiplex PCR, and TCRdb holds only the in-frame ones, with some missing. The data show over 450,000 clones, approximately 92% seen once. Specimen: peripheral blood. These receptor sequences come from a man aged 18 to 29 with COVID-19, enrolled during active disease.

In this sample, this clone turned up a few times. This chain links TRBV5-1 with TRBJ2-2; no clear D. Per germline, CDR1 SGHRS and CDR2 YFSETQ. V gave up 0 bases and J gave up 5 bases, with 5 bases separating them. This CDR3 comprises 13 residues. The DNA of the CDR3 is TGCGCCAGCAGCTTGGCAATTACCGGGGAGCTGTTTTTT. Translation: CASSLAITGELFF.

V is TRBV3-1 (or the pseudogene TRBV3-2) and J is TRBJ2-3; TRBD1 might be the D (5 bases). Germline CDR1 LGHDT, CDR2 YNNKEL (reference sequence). The CDR3 covers 14 residues. Between the trimmed V and J ends, which lost 5 bases and 3 bases, there was a span of 12 bases. CDR3 in amino acids: CASSGADGTDTQYF. Written as DNA, the CDR3 is TGTGCCAGCAGCGGGGCGGATGGGACAGATACGCAGTATTTT.

The chain employs TRBV4-1 and TRBJ2-3; 10 nucleotides line up with TRBD2. V lost 4 bases to trimming and J lost 1 base; unmatched junction nucleotides: 5. Per the germline V gene, CDR1 is MGHRA and CDR2 is YSYEKL. This CDR3 comprises 16 residues. For the CDR3, the DNA is TGCGCCAGCAGCCTGTCAACTAGCGGGGGCACAGATACGCAGTATTTT. Its protein product is CASSLSTSGGTDTQYF.

The rearrangement links TRBV29-1 to TRBJ2-3, with TRBD1 matching over 9 bases. CDR3 length equals 16 residues. From germline, CDR1 is SQVTM and CDR2 ANQGSEA. With 4 bases clipped from V and 0 bases from J, the junction kept 8 bases outside the gene matches. The CDR3 DNA follows: TGCAGCGTTGCCGGGGACAGGGACGTTAGCACAGATACGCAGTATTTT. As protein: CSVAGDRDVSTDTQYF.

The J gene is TRBJ1-2, the V gene TRBV19; 7 nucleotides match TRBD1. J gave up 8 bases and V 4 bases, and 4 bases lay outside the gene matches. This CDR3 has 12 amino acids. Germline V lookup: CDR1 LNHDA, CDR2 SQIVND (reference sequence). The CDR3 DNA is TGTGCCAGTAGTACGACAGGGCGCGGCTACACCTTC. Translation gives CASSTTGRGYTF. The complete variable domain, with remaining parts taken from reference TRBV19 and TRBJ1-2, reads DGGITQSPKYLFRKEGQNVTLSCEQNLNHDAMYWYRQDPGQGLRLIYYSQIVNDFQKGDIAEGYSVSREKKESFPLTVTSAQKNPTAFYLCASSTTGRGYTFGSGTRLTVV.

CDR3 residues: CASSSTGIYEQYF. The CDR3 nucleotides are TGTGCCAGCAGCTCGACAGGGATCTACGAGCAGTACTTC. V gene TRBV5-4 combines with J gene TRBJ2-7; 7 bases fit TRBD1. CDR3 length: 13 amino acids. The germline gives CDR1 SGHNT, CDR2 YYREEE (reference sequence). V shed 3 bases, J shed 3 bases, and the junction held 3 bases outside the gene matches.

The chain is built from TRBV7-8 and TRBJ2-2; no definite D call. Germline values: CDR1 SGHVS, CDR2 FQNEAQ. The CDR3 extends over 12 amino acids. V was pared by 2 bases and J by 6 bases, with 4 bases between. This CDR3 reads CASSLTAGELFF. CDR3 coding DNA: TGTGCCAGCAGCTTAACGGCCGGGGAGCTGTTTTTT. The full variable domain, completed using reference TRBV7-8 and TRBJ2-2, is GAGVSQSPRYKVAKRGQDVALRCDPISGHVSLFWYQQALGQGPEFLTYFQNEAQLDKSGLPSDRFFAERPEGSVSTLKIQRTQQEDSAVYLCASSLTAGELFFGEGSRLTVL.

This rearrangement joins TRBV10-3 to TRBJ2-3; D unclear. CDR1 and CDR2 from the germline V gene are ENHRY and SYGVKD. The ends were cut back, 5 bases at V and 0 bases at J, with 9 bases in the middle. CDR3 length: 14 residues. CDR3 DNA: TGTGCCATCAGTAGAGGAAAGAGCACAGATACGCAGTATTTT. This sequence encodes CAISRGKSTDTQYF.

The chain has TRBV5-8 and TRBJ1-1, with 9 positions matching TRBD1. V lost 2 bases, J lost 2 bases, and 13 bases stayed unmatched. Per the germline V gene, CDR1 is SGHTS and CDR2 is YDEGEE. CDR3 length equals 18 residues. The CDR3 nucleotides are TGTGCCAGCAGCTTCGGATACATGGACAGGGGAACTAACACTGAAGCTTTCTTT. It codes for CASSFGYMDRGTNTEAFF.

The J gene is TRBJ2-2, the V gene TRBV27, with 9 bases lining up with TRBD2. This CDR3 spans 17 amino acids. J gave up 5 bases and V 6 bases, and 13 bases lay outside the gene matches. The germline gives CDR1 MNHEY, CDR2 SMNVEV (reference sequence). The CDR3 region has the DNA TGTGCCAGCAGCCCCGGGCTAGCGGGAAGTGTTACCGGGGAGCTGTTTTTT. This translates into CASSPGLAGSVTGELFF.

The rearrangement uses TRBV2 and TRBJ1-1, with D possibly being TRBD1 (6 bases). V was pared by 7 bases and J by 1 base, with 10 bases between. Germline V lookup: CDR1 SNHLY, CDR2 FYNNEI. There are 13 residues in the CDR3. The CDR3 loop is CASKGRGNTEAFF. The CDR3, as DNA: TGTGCCAGCAAGGGCAGGGGGAACACTGAAGCTTTCTTT.

The J gene is TRBJ1-4, the V gene TRBV3-1 (or the pseudogene TRBV3-2); D not certain. The CDR3 covers 16 residues. CDR1 and CDR2 (germline): LGHDT, YNNKEL (reference sequence). Trimming removed 3 bases at V and 3 bases at J, with 14 bases between. CDR3 residues: CASSHGPGVANEKLFF. The CDR3 DNA reads TGTGCCAGCAGCCACGGCCCGGGAGTGGCTAATGAAAAACTGTTTTTT.

The chain combines TRBV29-1 with TRBJ2-7, with 9 bases lining up with TRBD1. V lost 4 bases to trimming and J lost 1 base; unmatched junction nucleotides: 5. CDR1 is SQVTM, CDR2 ANQGSEA, per germline. The CDR3 extends over 14 amino acids. The CDR3 here is CSVVGTGSSYEQYF. The CDR3 DNA sequence: TGCAGCGTTGTCGGGACAGGGTCTTCCTACGAGCAGTACTTC.

This clone was observed a handful of times. Other DNA sequences from this sample encode an identical CDR3 as well. The chain uses TRBV7-9 and TRBJ2-7; no clear D. Germline CDR1 SEHNR, CDR2 FQNEAQ (reference sequence). This CDR3 contains 13 residues. With 4 bases removed from V and 0 bases from J, the gap between germline ends came to 7 bases. The CDR3 nucleotides read TGTGCCAGCAGCTCCGTATCCTCCTACGAGCAGTACTTC. Its translation: CASSSVSSYEQYF.

The V call is TRBV29-1, the J call TRBJ2-7; 7 bases align to TRBD1. Germline V gives CDR1 SQVTM, CDR2 ANQGSEA. The CDR3 is made up of 13 amino acids. V gave up 8 bases and J gave up 6 bases; unmatched junction bases: 13. In nucleotides, the CDR3 is TGCAGCACAAGCAGGGGGAATCGGGTCGAGCAGTACTTC. Translating it yields CSTSRGNRVEQYF.

This sequence joins TRBV19 and TRBJ2-5, with 12 bases that match TRBD2. CDR1 and CDR2 (germline): LNHDA, SQIVND (reference sequence). V lost 5 bases to trimming and J lost 4 bases; unmatched junction nucleotides: 5. The CDR3 is made up of 15 amino acids. CDR3 coding DNA: TGTGCCAGTAGTGAACTAGCGGGGGGTGTAGAGACCCAGTACTTC. It encodes CASSELAGGVETQYF. Filled out from reference TRBV19 and TRBJ2-5, the complete variable domain reads DGGITQSPKYLFRKEGQNVTLSCEQNLNHDAMYWYRQDPGQGLRLIYYSQIVNDFQKGDIAEGYSVSREKKESFPLTVTSAQKNPTAFYLCASSELAGGVETQYFGPGTRLLVL.

The chain links TRBV11-2 to TRBJ1-2; D gene unclear. The ends were cut back, 4 bases at V and 6 bases at J, with 15 bases in the middle. This CDR3 is 14 amino acids long. From germline, CDR1 is SGHAT and CDR2 FQNNGV. DNA of the CDR3: TGTGCCAGCAGCTCCCCTACGGAGCGAAATGGCTACACCTTC. It is translated as CASSSPTERNGYTF.

The CDR3 sequence is CASSWPGQGADEQFF. In nucleotides, the CDR3 is TGTGCCAGCAGTTGGCCGGGACAGGGGGCCGATGAGCAGTTCTTC. The rearrangement joins TRBV6-6 to TRBJ2-1, with 12 bases aligning to TRBD1. CDR1 MNHNY and CDR2 SVGAGI come from the germline V gene (reference sequence). The CDR3 consists of 15 residues. The V and J ends lost 4 bases and 8 bases, in that order; junction bases with no gene match: 6.

The chain carries TRBV5-4 and TRBJ1-1, with D unresolved. The CDR3 is 13 residues long. Germline V CDR1 and CDR2: SGHNT, YYREEE (reference sequence). Between the trimmed V and J ends, which lost 3 bases and 5 bases, there was a span of 11 bases. CDR3 in amino acids: CASSSDGLTEAFF. The CDR3 DNA follows: TGTGCCAGCAGCTCCGACGGGTTAACTGAAGCTTTCTTT.

This clone appeared once. For the CDR3, the DNA is TGTGCCAGCAGGAAGGACAGGGAGGAAAGCTACGAGCAGTACTTC. Encoded protein: CASRKDREESYEQYF. This sequence joins TRBV6-5 and TRBJ2-7; 8 bases line up with TRBD1. The germline V gene has CDR1 MNHEY and CDR2 SVGAGI. The CDR3 length is 15 residues. Trimming removed 6 bases from V and 3 bases from J; junction bases left unmatched: 10.

This clone was detected once. The rearrangement uses TRBV5-6 and TRBJ2-5; D is ambiguous. Trimming cost V 2 bases and J 1 base, with 9 bases left between them. Germline V gene lookup returns CDR1 SGHDT and CDR2 YYEEEE. The CDR3 extends over 14 amino acids. Written as DNA, the CDR3 is TGTGCCAGCAGCTTCCCCACTACCCAAGAGACCCAGTACTTC. As protein: CASSFPTTQETQYF.